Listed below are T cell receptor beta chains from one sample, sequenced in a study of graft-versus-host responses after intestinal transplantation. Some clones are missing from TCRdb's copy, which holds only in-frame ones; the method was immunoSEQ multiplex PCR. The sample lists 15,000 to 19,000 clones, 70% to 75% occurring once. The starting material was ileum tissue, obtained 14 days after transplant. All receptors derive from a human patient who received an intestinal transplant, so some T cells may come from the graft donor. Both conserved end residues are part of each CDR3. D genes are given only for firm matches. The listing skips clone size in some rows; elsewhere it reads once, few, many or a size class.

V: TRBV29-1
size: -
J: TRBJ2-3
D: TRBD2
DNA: TGCAGCGTCGCAGGGACTAGCGGGGACACAGATACGCAGTATTTT
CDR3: CSVAGTSGDTDTQYF

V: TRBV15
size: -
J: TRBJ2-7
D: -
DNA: TGTGCCACCAGCAGAGAGTCGGGGGACGAGCAGTACTTC
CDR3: CATSRESGDEQYF

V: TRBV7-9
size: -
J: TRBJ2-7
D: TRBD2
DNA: TGTGCCAGCAGCTTTAGCGGGGGGATCTACGAGCAGTACTTC
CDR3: CASSFSGGIYEQYF

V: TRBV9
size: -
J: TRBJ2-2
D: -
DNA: TGTGCCAGCAGCGTAGACCCTCAAAGGCTTAGGACCGGGGAGCTGTTTTTT
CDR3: CASSVDPQRLRTGELFF

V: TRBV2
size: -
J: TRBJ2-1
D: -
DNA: TGTGCCAGCAGTGAACTTTCGACATACAATGAGCAGTTCTTC
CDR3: CASSELSTYNEQFF

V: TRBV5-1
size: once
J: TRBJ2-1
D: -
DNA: TGCGCCAGCAGCTTGGCGGGATTCAATGAGCAGTTCTTC
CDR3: CASSLAGFNEQFF

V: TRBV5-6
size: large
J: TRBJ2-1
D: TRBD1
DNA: TGTGCCAGCAGCTGGGACAGGGATCTCGGGGAGCAGTTCTTC
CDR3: CASSWDRDLGEQFF

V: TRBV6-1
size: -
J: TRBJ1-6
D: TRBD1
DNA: TGTGCCAGCGGTCAGGGGGCATGGAATTCACCCCTCCACTTT
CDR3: CASGQGAWNSPLHF

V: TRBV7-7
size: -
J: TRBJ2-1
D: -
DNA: TGTGCTAGCAGCTTAGTATTAGGGAGCAATGAGCAGTTCTTC
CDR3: CASSLVLGSNEQFF

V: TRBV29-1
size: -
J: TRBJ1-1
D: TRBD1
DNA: TGCAGCGGAACCGACAGGGGCCGCAACACTGAAGCTTTCTTT
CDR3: CSGTDRGRNTEAFF

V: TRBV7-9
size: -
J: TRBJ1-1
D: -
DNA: TGTGCCAGCAGCTTACAGGGGAACACTGAAGCTTTCTTT
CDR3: CASSLQGNTEAFF

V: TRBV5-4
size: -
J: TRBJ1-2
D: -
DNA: TGTGCCAGCGATAGTCGTCCAGGAAAGACCTATGGCTACACCTTC
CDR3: CASDSRPGKTYGYTF

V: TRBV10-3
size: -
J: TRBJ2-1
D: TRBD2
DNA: TGTGCCATCAACCTGGGACTAGCGGGGGGCAATGAGCAGTTCTTC
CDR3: CAINLGLAGGNEQFF

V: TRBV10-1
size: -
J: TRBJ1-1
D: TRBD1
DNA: TGCGCCAGCTACCATAGTCTAGGGCCAAGGACAGGCCCGAACACTGAAGCTTTCTTT
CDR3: CASYHSLGPRTGPNTEAFF

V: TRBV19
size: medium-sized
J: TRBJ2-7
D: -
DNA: TGTGCCAGTAAAATCAGCTCCTACGAGCAGTACTTC
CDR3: CASKISSYEQYF

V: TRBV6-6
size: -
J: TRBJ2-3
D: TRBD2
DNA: TGTGCCAGCAGGGAACAGGGACTAGGCACAGATACGCAGTATTTT
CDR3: CASREQGLGTDTQYF

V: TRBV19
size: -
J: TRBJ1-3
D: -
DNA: TGTGCCAGCAGTGCCTTCTCTGGAAACACCATATATTTT
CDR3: CASSAFSGNTIYF

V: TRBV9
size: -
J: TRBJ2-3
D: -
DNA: TGTGCCAGCAGCTTGACTAGTAGCACAGATACGCAGTATTTT
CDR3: CASSLTSSTDTQYF

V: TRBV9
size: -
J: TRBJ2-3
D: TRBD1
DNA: TGTGCCAGCAGCGTCAAGCCGACAGGGATCACAGATACGCAGTATTTT
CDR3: CASSVKPTGITDTQYF

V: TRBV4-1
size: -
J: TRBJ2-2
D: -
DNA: TGCGCCAGCAGCCAAGTCCACACCGGGGAGCTGTTTTTT
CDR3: CASSQVHTGELFF

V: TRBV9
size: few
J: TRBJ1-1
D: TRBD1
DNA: TGTGCCAGCAGCGTGATGGACAGGCGAGGTGAAGCTTTCTTT
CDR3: CASSVMDRRGEAFF

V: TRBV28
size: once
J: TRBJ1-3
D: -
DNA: TGTGCCAGCAGTTTTAATAGGGACGGTGGAAACACCATATATTTT
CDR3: CASSFNRDGGNTIYF

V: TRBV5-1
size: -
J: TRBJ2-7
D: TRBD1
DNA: TGCGCCAGCAGCTTGGTTACCGGACAGGGGGCCCACGAGCAGTACTTC
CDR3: CASSLVTGQGAHEQYF

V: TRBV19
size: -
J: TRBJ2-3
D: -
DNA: TGTGCCAGTAGCGCGACAGCTGGTATAGAGCAGGATACGCAGTATTTT
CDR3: CASSATAGIEQDTQYF

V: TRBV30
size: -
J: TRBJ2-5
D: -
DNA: TGTGCCTGGAGTCTGGCTACCCAAGAGACCCAGTACTTC
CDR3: CAWSLATQETQYF

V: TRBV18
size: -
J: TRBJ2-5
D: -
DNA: TGTGCCAGCTCACTCGACAGGGGAGGGAAGACCCAGTACTTC
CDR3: CASSLDRGGKTQYF

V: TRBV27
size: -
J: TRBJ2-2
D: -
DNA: TGTGCCAGCAGTTTGTGGGGGACCGGGGAGCTGTTTTTT
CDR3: CASSLWGTGELFF

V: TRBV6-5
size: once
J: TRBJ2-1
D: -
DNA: TGTGCCAGCCTCGACGAGTACAATGAGCAGTTCTTC
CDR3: CASLDEYNEQFF

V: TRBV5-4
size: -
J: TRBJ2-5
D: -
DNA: TGTGCCAGCAGCCGGGAGTACCAGGAGACCCAGTACTTC
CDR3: CASSREYQETQYF

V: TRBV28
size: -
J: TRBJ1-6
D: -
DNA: TGTGCCAGCAGTTGGAAGGGATCCTATAATTCACCCCTCCACTTT
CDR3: CASSWKGSYNSPLHF

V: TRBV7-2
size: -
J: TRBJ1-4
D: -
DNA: TGTGCCAGCAGCTTACGGATTAATGAAAAACTGTTTTTT
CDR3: CASSLRINEKLFF

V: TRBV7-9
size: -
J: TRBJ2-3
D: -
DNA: TGTGCCAGCAGCTTAGCAAGAGCGGGAGATACGCAGTATTTT
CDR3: CASSLARAGDTQYF

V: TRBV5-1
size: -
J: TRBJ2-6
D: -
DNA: TGCGCCAGCAGCTCAACAGGGCCGTACTCTGGGGCCAACGTCCTGACTTTC
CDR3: CASSSTGPYSGANVLTF

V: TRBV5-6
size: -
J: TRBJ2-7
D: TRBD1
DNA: TGTGCCAGCAGCTCACCGCACAGGGGATCCTACGAGCAGTACTTC
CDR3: CASSSPHRGSYEQYF

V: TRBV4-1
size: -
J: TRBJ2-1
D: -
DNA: TGCGCCAGCAGCCAAGAACAGAACAGGGTATTGGAGCAGTTCTTC
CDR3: CASSQEQNRVLEQFF

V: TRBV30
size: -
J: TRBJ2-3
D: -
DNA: TGTGCCTGGTCGGGGTTACCGACAGATACGCAGTATTTT
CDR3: CAWSGLPTDTQYF

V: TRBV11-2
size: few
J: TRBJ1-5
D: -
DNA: TGTGCCAGCAGCTTAGAAGGGCTCGTCAGTCAGCCCCAGCATTTT
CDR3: CASSLEGLVSQPQHF

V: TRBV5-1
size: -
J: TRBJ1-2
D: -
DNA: TGCGCCAGCAGCACAGCTGACCAGCCGTACTATGGCTACACCTTC
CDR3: CASSTADQPYYGYTF

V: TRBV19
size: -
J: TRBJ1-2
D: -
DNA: TGTGCCAGTAGTATCGGGACACCTATCAATGGCTACACCTTC
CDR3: CASSIGTPINGYTF

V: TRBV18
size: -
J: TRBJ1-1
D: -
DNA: TGTGCCAGCTCACCAGATCGGGGCCGGGGCACTGAAGCTTTCTTT
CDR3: CASSPDRGRGTEAFF

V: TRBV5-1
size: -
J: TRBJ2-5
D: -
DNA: TGCGCCAGCAGTTACCGGGACCCAGGGGAAGAGACCCAGTACTTC
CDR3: CASSYRDPGEETQYF

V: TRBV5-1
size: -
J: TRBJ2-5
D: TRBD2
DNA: TGCGCCAGCAGCTTTCCGGGGGGACAAGAGACCCAGTACTTC
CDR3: CASSFPGGQETQYF

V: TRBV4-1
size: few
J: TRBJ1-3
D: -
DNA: TGCGCCAGCAGCCAAGGTTACAACCCGGGGTCTGGAAACACCATATATTTT
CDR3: CASSQGYNPGSGNTIYF

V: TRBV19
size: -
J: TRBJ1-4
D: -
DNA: TGTGCCAGTAGCTCCGGGGCAACTAATGAAAAACTGTTTTTT
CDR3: CASSSGATNEKLFF

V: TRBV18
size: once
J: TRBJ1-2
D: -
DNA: TGTGCCAGCTCACCAAACAGGGCCTCTAACTATGGCTACACCTTC
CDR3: CASSPNRASNYGYTF

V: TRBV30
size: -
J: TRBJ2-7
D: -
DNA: TGTGCCTACACCGGGGCGGCAAGCCCCTGGGGAGGGCAGTACTTC
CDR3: CAYTGAASPWGGQYF

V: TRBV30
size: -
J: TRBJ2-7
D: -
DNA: TGTGCCTGGAGTGGTGTTGGGCGCGAGCAGTACTTC
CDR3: CAWSGVGREQYF

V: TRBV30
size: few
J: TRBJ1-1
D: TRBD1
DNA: TGTGCCTGGAGCAGACAGGGCCCCACTGAAGCTTTCTTT
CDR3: CAWSRQGPTEAFF

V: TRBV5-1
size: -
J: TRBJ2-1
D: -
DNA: TGCGCCAGCAGCCTGAATGACCCTAGGAGGGATGAGCAGTTCTTC
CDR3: CASSLNDPRRDEQFF

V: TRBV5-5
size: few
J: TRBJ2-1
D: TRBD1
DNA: TGTGCCAGCAGCTTGATGAGGGACAGGGGTTACAATGAGCAGTTCTTC
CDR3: CASSLMRDRGYNEQFF

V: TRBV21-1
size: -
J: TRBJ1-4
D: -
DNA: TGTGCCAGCAGCAACCGGGCAGGGGGGGATGAAAAACTGTTTTTT
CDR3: CASSNRAGGDEKLFF

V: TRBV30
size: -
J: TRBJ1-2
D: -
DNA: TGTGCCTGGAGTGTATACTATGGCTACACCTTC
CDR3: CAWSVYYGYTF

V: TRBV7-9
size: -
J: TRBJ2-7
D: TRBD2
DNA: TGTGCCAGCAGTAAGACTAGCGGATCCTACGAGCAGTACTTC
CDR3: CASSKTSGSYEQYF

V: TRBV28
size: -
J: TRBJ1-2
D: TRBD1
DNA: TGTGCCAGCAGTTCACAGGGGGGCTATGGCTACACCTTC
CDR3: CASSSQGGYGYTF

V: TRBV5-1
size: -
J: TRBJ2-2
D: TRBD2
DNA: TGCGCCAGCAGCGGGACAACCGGGACTAGCTTTGGCGGGGAGCTGTTTTTT
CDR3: CASSGTTGTSFGGELFF

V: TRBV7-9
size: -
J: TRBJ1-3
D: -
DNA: TGTGCCAGCAGCTTAGCCAACAGGGCGGGAGGAAACACCATATATTTT
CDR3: CASSLANRAGGNTIYF

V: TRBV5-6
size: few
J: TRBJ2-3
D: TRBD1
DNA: TGTGCCAGCAGCTTGTTTCGTAACAGGGGCCCCACAGATACGCAGTATTTT
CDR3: CASSLFRNRGPTDTQYF

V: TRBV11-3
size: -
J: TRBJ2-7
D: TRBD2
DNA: TGTGCCAGCAGCCCGAACGAACGCGGGAGAAGCTACGAGCAGTACTTC
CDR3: CASSPNERGRSYEQYF

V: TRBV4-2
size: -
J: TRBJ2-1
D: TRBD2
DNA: TGTGCCAGCAGCCAAGATGATAGCGGGGGGTACAATGAGCAGTTCTTC
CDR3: CASSQDDSGGYNEQFF

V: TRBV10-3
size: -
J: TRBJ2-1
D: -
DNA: TGTGCCATCAGTGAGTCGTTAGTATCCCCTTGGCATGAGCAGTTCTTC
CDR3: CAISESLVSPWHEQFF